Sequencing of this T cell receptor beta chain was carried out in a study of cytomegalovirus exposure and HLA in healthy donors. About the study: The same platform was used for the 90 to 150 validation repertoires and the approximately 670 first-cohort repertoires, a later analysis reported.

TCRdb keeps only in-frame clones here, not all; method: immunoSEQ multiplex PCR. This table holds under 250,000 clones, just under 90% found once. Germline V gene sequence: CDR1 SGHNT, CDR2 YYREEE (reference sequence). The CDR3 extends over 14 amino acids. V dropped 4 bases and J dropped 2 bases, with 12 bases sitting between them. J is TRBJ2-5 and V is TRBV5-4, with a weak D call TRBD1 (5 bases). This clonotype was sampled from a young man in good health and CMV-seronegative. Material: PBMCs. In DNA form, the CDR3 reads TGTGCCAGCAGCCCTCAGGGTACTCAAGAGACCCAGTACTTC. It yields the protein CASSPQGTQETQYF.